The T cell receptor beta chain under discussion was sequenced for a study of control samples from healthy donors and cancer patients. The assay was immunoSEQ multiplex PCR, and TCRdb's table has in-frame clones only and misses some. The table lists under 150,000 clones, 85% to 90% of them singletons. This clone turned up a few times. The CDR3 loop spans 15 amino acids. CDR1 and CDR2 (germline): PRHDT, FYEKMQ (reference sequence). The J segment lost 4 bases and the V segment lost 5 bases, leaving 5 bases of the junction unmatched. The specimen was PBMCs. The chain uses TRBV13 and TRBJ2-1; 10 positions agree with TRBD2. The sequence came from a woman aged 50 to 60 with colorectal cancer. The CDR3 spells CASSPRTSGYNEQFF. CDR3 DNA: TGTGCCAGCAGCCCGCGGACTAGCGGATACAATGAGCAGTTCTTC.